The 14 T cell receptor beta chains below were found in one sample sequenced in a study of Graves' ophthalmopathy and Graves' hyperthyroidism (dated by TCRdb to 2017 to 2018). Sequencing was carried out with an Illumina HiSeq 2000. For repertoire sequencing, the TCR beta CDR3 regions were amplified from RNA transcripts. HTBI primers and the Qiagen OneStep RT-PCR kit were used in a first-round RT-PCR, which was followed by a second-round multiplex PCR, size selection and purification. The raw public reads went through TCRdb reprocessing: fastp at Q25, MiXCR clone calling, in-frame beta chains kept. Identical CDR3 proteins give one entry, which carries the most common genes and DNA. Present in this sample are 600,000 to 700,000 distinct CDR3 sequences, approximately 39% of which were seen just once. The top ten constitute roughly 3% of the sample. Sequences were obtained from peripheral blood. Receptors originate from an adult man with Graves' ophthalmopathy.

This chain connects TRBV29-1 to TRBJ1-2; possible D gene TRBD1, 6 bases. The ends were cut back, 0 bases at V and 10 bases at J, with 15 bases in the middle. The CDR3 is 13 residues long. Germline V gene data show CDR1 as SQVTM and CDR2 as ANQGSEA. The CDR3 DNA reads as TGCAGCGTTGAAGATCCAGGGGTAGCTTCCTACACCTTC. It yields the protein CSVEDPGVASYTF.

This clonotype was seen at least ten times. The CDR3, as DNA: TGTGCCAGCAGTGTTCAGGAGAACACTGAAGCTTTCTTT. Protein sequence: CASSVQENTEAFF. The genes are TRBV6-1 and TRBJ1-1; D gene unclear. The CDR3 loop spans 13 amino acids. CDR1 is MNHNS, CDR2 SASEGT, per germline. V lost 4 bases and J lost 1, with 7 bases in between.

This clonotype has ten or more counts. CDR3 residues: CASSTDRGSPLHF. For the CDR3, the DNA is TGTGCCAGCAGCACGGACAGGGGTTCACCCCTCCACTTT. The J gene is TRBJ1-6, the V gene TRBV11-2; 9 bases map to TRBD1. Trimming cost V 5 bases and J 9 bases; bases outside gene matches: 2. The CDR3 extends over 13 amino acids. Germline loops: CDR1 SGHAT, CDR2 FQNNGV. The entire variable domain, with the rest obtained from reference TRBV11-2 and TRBJ1-6, is as follows: EAGVAQSPRYKIIEKRQSVAFWCNPISGHATLYWYQQILGQGPKLLIQFQNNGVVDDSQLPKDRFSAERLKGVDSTLKIQPAKLEDSAVYLCASSTDRGSPLHFGNGTRLTVT.

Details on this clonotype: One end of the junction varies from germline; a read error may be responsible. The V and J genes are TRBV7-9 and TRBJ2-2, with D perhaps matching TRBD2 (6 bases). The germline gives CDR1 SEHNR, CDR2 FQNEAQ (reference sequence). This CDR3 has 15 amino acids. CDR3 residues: CASSFSAGNTGELLF. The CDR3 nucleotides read TGTGCCAGCAGCTTTTCGGCGGGGAACACCGGGGAGCTGCTTTTT.

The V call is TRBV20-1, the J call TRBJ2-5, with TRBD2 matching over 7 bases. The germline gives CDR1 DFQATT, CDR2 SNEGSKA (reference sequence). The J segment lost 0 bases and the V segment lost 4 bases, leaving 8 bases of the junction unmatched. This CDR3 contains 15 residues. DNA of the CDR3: TGCAGTGCTATAAAGCGGGGATGGTACCAAGAGACCCAGTACTTC. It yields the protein CSAIKRGWYQETQYF.

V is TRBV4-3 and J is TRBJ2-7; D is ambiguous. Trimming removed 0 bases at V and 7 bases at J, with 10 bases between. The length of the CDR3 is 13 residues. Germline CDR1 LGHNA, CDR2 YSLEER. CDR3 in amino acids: CASSQDILREQYF. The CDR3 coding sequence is TGCGCCAGCAGCCAAGACATTCTTAGAGAGCAGTACTTC.

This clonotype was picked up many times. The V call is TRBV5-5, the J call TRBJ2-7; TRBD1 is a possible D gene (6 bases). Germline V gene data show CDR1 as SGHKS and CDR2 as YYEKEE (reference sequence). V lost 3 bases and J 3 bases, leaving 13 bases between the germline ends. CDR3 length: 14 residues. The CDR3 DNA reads TGTGCCAGCAGCTCCTCTGGGGGCTACTACGAGCAGTACTTC. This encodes CASSSSGGYYEQYF.

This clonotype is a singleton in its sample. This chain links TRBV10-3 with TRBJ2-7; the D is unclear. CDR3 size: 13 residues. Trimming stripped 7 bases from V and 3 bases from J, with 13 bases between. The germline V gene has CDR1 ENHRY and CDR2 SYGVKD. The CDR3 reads CAIKGQDGYEQYF. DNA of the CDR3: TGTGCCATCAAAGGGCAGGACGGCTACGAGCAGTACTTC.

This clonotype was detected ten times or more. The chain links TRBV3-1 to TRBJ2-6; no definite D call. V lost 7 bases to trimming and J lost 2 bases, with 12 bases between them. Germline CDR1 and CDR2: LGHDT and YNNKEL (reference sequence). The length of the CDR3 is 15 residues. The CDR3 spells CASTKLDAGANVLTF. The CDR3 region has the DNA TGTGCCAGCACCAAGCTAGATGCTGGGGCCAACGTCCTGACTTTC.

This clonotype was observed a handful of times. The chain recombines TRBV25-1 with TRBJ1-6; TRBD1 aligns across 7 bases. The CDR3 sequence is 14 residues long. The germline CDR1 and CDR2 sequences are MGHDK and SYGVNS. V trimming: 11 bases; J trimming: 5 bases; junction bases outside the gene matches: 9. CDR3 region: CAAPTGVDNSPLHF. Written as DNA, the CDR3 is TGTGCCGCACCCACAGGGGTCGATAATTCACCCCTCCACTTT. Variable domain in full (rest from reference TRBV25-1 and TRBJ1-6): EADIYQTPRYLVIGTGKKITLECSQTMGHDKMYWYQQDPGMELHLIHYSYGVNSTEKGDLSSESTVSRIRTEHFPLTLESARPSHTSQYLCAAPTGVDNSPLHFGNGTRLTVT.

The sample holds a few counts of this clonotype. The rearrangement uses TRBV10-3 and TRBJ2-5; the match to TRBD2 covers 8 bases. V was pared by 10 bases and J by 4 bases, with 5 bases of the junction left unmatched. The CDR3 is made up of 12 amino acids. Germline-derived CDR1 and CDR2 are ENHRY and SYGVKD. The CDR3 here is CATSGGRETQYF. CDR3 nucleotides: TGTGCCACCTCGGGAGGGCGAGAGACCCAGTACTTC.

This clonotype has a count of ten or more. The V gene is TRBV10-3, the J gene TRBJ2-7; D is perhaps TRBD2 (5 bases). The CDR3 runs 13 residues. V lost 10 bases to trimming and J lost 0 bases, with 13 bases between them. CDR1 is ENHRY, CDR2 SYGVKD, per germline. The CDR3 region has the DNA TGTGCCACCAAAGCGGAAAGCTCCTACGAGCAGTACTTC. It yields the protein CATKAESSYEQYF.

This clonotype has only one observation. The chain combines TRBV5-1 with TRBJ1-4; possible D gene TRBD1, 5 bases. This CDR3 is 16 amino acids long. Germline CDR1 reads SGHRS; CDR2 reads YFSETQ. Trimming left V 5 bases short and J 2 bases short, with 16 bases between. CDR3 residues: CASRPEPGPTNEKLFF. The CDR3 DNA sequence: TGCGCCAGCAGACCCGAGCCGGGACCGACTAATGAAAAACTGTTTTTT.

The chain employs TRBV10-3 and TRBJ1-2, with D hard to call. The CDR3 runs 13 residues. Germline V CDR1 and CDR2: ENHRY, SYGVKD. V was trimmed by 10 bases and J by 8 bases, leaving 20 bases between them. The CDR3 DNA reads TGTGCCAGCACTACAGACCTGGAGCGCGGCTACACCTTC. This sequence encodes CASTTDLERGYTF.